This TCR beta chain was observed in a study of blood T cell repertoires in COVID-19. TCRdb's copy holds only in-frame clones and misses some; the assay was immunoSEQ multiplex PCR. In the table there are some 300,000 clones, nearly 90% of which are singletons. The ends lost 0 bases at V and 6 bases at J; junction bases unmatched: 6. Per the germline V gene, CDR1 is LGHDT and CDR2 is YNNKEL (reference sequence). The CDR3 consists of 17 residues. Individuals aged roughly 18 to 95 years were recruited from roughly 23 US areas. Cohort allocation depended upon clinical history that participants reported. Each exposed participant met a COVID-19 case in the 2 weeks preceding study entry.

The V gene is TRBV3-1 (or the pseudogene TRBV3-2), the J gene TRBJ2-2; the match to TRBD1 covers 11 bases. This receptor was obtained from a woman between 50 and 59 years old who had been exposed to COVID-19. Input material: PBMCs or T cells enriched from blood (not recorded which). DNA for the CDR3: TGTGCCAGCAGCCAAGATCCGGGACAGGGGGTCCCCGGGGAGCTGTTTTTT. This encodes CASSQDPGQGVPGELFF.